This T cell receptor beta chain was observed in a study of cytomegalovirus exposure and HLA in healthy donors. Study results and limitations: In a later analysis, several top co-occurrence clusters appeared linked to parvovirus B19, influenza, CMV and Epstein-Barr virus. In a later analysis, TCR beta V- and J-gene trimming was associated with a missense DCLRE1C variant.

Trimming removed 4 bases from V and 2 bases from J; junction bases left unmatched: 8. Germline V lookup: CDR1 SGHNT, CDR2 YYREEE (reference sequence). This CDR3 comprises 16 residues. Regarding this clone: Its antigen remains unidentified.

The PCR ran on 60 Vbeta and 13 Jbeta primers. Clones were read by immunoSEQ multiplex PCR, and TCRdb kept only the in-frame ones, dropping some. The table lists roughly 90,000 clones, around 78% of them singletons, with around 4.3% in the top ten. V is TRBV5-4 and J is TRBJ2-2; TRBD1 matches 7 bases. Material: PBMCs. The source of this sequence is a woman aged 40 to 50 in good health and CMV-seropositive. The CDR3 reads CASSGTGTANTGELFF. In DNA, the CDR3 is TGTGCCAGCAGCGGAACCGGGACAGCCAACACCGGGGAGCTGTTTTTT.